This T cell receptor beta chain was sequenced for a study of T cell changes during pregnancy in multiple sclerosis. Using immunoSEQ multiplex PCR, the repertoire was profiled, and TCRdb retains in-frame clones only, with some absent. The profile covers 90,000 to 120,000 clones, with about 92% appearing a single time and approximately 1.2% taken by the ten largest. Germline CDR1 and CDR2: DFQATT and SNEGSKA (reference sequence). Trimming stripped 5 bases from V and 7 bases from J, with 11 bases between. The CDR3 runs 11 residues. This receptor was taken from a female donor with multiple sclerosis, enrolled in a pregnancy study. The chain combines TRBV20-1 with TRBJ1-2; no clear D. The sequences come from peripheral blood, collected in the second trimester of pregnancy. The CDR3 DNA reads TGCAGTGCTCCCCGAGTCTCTGGCTACACCTTC. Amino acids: CSAPRVSGYTF.